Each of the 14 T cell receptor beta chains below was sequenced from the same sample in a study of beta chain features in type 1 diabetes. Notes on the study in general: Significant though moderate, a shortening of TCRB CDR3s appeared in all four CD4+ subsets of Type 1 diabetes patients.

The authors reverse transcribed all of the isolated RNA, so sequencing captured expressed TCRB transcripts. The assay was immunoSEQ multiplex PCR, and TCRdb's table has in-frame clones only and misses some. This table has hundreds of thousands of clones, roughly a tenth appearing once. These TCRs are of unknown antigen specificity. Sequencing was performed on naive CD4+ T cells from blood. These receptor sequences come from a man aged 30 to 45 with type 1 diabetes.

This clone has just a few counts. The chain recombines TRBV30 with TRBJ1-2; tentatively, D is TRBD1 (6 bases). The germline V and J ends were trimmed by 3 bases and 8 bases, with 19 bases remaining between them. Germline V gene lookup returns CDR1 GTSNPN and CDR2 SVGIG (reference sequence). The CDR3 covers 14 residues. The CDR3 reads CAWSILRGRGGYTF. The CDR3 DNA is TGTGCCTGGAGCATTCTAAGGGGGAGAGGAGGCTACACCTTC.

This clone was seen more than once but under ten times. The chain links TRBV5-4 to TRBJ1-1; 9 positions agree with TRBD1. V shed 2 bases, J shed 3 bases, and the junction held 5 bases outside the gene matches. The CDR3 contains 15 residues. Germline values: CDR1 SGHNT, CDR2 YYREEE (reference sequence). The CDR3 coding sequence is TGTGCCAGCAGCTTACCCGGGACAGGGTACACTGAAGCTTTCTTT. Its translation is CASSLPGTGYTEAFF.

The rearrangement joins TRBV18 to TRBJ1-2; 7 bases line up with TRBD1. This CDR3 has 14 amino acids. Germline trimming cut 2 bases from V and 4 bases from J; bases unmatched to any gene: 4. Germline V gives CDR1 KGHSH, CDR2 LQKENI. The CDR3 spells CASSPARDSYGYTF. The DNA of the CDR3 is TGTGCCAGCTCACCAGCCCGGGACAGCTATGGCTACACCTTC.

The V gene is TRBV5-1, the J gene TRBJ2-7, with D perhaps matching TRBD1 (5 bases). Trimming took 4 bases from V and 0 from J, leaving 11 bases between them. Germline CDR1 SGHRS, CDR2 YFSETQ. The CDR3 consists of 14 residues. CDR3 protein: CASSPTASSYEQYF. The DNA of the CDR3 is TGCGCCAGCAGCCCGACAGCCAGCTCCTACGAGCAGTACTTC.

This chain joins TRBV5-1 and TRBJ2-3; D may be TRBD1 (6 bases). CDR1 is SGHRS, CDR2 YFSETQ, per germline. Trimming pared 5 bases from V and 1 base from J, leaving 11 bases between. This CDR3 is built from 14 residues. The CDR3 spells CASRGALGTDTQYF. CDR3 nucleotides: TGCGCCAGCAGGGGGGCGTTGGGCACAGATACGCAGTATTTT.

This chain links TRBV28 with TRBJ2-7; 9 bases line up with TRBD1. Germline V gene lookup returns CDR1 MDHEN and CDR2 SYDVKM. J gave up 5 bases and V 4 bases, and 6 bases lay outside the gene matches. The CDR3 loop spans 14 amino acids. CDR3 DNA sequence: TGTGCCAGCAGTTCCGGGACAGGGTACGACGAGCAGTACTTC. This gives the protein CASSSGTGYDEQYF. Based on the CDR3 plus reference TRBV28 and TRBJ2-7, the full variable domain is DVKVTQSSRYLVKRTGEKVFLECVQDMDHENMFWYRQDPGLGLRLIYFSYDVKMKEKGDIPEGYSVSREKKERFSLILESASTNQTSMYLCASSSGTGYDEQYFGPGTRLTVT.

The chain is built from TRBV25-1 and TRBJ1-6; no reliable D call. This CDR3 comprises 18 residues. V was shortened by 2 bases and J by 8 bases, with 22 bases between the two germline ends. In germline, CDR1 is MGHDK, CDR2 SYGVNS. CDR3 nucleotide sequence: TGTGCCAGCAGTGAAGGTTTCAGGTGGTATTCAGGCGATTCACCCCTCCACTTT. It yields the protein CASSEGFRWYSGDSPLHF.

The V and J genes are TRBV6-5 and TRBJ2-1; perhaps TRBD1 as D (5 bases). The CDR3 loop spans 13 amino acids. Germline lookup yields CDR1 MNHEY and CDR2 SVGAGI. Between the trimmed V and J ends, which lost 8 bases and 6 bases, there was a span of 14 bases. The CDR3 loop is CASQWGARNEQFF. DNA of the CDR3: TGTGCCAGCCAGTGGGGCGCGCGCAATGAGCAGTTCTTC.

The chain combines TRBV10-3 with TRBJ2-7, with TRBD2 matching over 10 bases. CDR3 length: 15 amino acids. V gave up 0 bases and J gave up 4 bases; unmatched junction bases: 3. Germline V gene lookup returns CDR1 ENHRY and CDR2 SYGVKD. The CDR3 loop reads CAISESLAGRYEQYF. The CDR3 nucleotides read TGTGCCATCAGTGAGTCACTAGCGGGGAGGTACGAGCAGTACTTC.

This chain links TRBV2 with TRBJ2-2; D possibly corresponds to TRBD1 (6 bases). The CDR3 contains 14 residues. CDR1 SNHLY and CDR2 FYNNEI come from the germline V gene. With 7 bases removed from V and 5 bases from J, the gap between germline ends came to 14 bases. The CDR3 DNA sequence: TGTGCCAGCACGCAGGGGATAGGGACCGGGGAGCTGTTTTTT. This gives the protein CASTQGIGTGELFF.

The CDR3 bases are TGTGCCAGCTCACCCCAACCACCGGGCGGGGGCAGGCATGGCTACACCTTC. Translated: CASSPQPPGGGRHGYTF. The chain links TRBV18 to TRBJ1-2; D is perhaps TRBD1 (6 bases). Looked up from germline, CDR1 is KGHSH and CDR2 is LQKENI. The V and J ends lost 3 bases and 6 bases respectively, with 23 bases between them. CDR3 length: 17 amino acids.

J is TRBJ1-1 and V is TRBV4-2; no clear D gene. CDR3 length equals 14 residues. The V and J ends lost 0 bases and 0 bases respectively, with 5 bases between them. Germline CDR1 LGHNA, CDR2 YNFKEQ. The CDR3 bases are TGTGCCAGCAGCCAAGATCTCTTGAACACTGAAGCTTTCTTT. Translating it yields CASSQDLLNTEAFF.

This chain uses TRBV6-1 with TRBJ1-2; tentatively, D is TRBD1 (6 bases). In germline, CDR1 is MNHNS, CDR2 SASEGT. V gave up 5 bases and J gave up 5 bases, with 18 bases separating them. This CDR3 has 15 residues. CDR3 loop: CASSQTLGQRYGYTF. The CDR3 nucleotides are TGTGCCAGCAGTCAGACCCTAGGACAGAGGTATGGCTACACCTTC.

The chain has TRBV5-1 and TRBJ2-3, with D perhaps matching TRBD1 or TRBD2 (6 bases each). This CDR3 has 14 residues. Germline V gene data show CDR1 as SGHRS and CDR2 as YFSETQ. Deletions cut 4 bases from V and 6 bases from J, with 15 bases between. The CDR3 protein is CASSLGGWADTQYF. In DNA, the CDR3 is TGCGCCAGCAGCCTGGGGGGCTGGGCGGATACGCAGTATTTT.